One and the same sample provided the 14 T cell receptor beta chains below, sequenced in a study of T cells in Graves' hyperthyroidism and ophthalmopathy. RNA transcripts were the template for amplifying TCR beta CDR3 regions. Using the HTBI primer set, a first-round RT-PCR was run on the TCR CDR3. TCRdb re-called the multiplex PCR reads with MiXCR, one entry per CDR3 protein. The repertoire holds roughly 700,000 distinct CDR3 sequences, with roughly a third as singletons. Input material: blood. The receptors come from a woman between 40 and 55 years old with Graves' hyperthyroidism.

In this sample, this clonotype turned up many times. V gene TRBV3-1 combines with J gene TRBJ2-7; 8 positions agree with TRBD1. The junction had 4 bases not matched to a gene; V was cut back by 4 bases and J by 5 bases. CDR3 size: 13 residues. CDR1 is LGHDT, CDR2 YNNKEL, per germline (reference sequence). CDR3 protein: CASSRPGQDEQYF. As DNA, the CDR3 is TGTGCCAGCAGCCGGCCGGGACAGGACGAGCAGTACTTC.

This clonotype was counted many times. The chain couples TRBV12-3 or TRBV12-4 to TRBJ2-7; tentatively, D is TRBD2 (6 bases). This CDR3 is 12 amino acids long. V lost 3 bases to trimming and J lost 6 bases, with 9 bases between them. CDR3 in DNA: TGTGCCAGCAGTTTGTCGCGGGGCGAGCAGTACTTC. Encoded protein: CASSLSRGEQYF.

V gene TRBV12-3 or TRBV12-4 combines with J gene TRBJ1-5, with a weak D call TRBD1 (5 bases). The V gene lost 7 bases and the J gene lost 0 bases, with 13 bases spanning the gap. The CDR3 extends over 15 amino acids. CDR3 nucleotides: TGTGCCAGCAAGTCAGGGATTAATAGCAATCAGCCCCAGCATTTT. Its protein is CASKSGINSNQPQHF.

The chain employs TRBV3-1 and TRBJ2-2; no reliable D call. V was cut by 2 bases and J by 2 bases, with 9 bases left in between. This CDR3 contains 15 residues. Germline V gene lookup returns CDR1 LGHDT and CDR2 YNNKEL (reference sequence). CDR3 bases: TGTGCCAGCAGCCAAACCTACATTAACACCGGGGAGCTGTTTTTT. Translation: CASSQTYINTGELFF.

This clonotype showed up just once. The rearrangement joins TRBV29-1 to TRBJ2-7; 11 bases line up with TRBD2. The CDR3 is 13 amino acids. Losses at the gene ends were 7 bases for V and 3 bases for J; bases not matched to a gene: 5. Germline CDR1 reads SQVTM; CDR2 reads ANQGSEA. CDR3 loop: CSALAGGHYEQYF. The CDR3 bases are TGCAGCGCCCTAGCGGGAGGACACTACGAGCAGTACTTC.

There are a few counts of this clonotype. This chain joins TRBV20-1 and TRBJ1-5, with a possible D match to TRBD1 (6 bases). V was shortened by 4 bases and J by 6 bases, with 16 bases between the two germline ends. CDR3 size: 14 residues. Germline V gene sequence: CDR1 DFQATT, CDR2 SNEGSKA (reference sequence). DNA of the CDR3: TGCAGTGCTACGGGCGAGTTGGACAGTCAGCCCCAGCATTTT. Translating gives CSATGELDSQPQHF.

In its sample, this clonotype was seen many times. The chain joins TRBV7-9 to TRBJ1-1; D remains ambiguous. V was clipped by 1 base and J by 2 bases, with 8 bases between them. Germline CDR1 SEHNR, CDR2 FQNEAQ (reference sequence). This CDR3 comprises 14 residues. The CDR3 loop is CASSLEADNTEAFF. The CDR3 DNA reads as TGTGCCAGCAGCTTAGAGGCAGACAACACTGAAGCTTTCTTT.

This clonotype was counted ten times or more. The chain joins TRBV7-3 to TRBJ2-5; D is perhaps TRBD1 or TRBD2 (7 bases each). This CDR3 has 17 residues. CDR1 is SGHTA and CDR2 is FQGTGA in the germline V gene. Deletions cut 5 bases from V and 3 bases from J, with 22 bases between. CDR3 loop: CASSGGGLGLAEETQYF. In DNA, the CDR3 is TGTGCCAGCAGCGGAGGGGGCCTCGGTCTAGCGGAAGAGACCCAGTACTTC. The whole variable domain, remainder taken from reference TRBV7-3 and TRBJ2-5, is GAGVSQTPSNKVTEKGKYVELRCDPISGHTALYWYRQSLGQGPEFLIYFQGTGAADDSGLPNDRFFAVRPEGSVSTLKIQRTERGDSAVYLCASSGGGLGLAEETQYFGPGTRLLVL.

The chain links TRBV4-1 to TRBJ1-5; weak D call: TRBD1 (6 bases). There are 17 residues in the CDR3. Germline V gene sequence: CDR1 MGHRA, CDR2 YSYEKL. The V end was cut by 0 bases, the J end by 2 bases, with 14 bases between. The CDR3 DNA reads as TGCGCCAGCAGCCAAGATGGTGGGGGGGCGGGCAATCAGCCCCAGCATTTT. This sequence encodes CASSQDGGGAGNQPQHF.

A few counts support this clonotype. The chain uses TRBV19 and TRBJ1-2; 12 bases map to TRBD1. With V trimmed by 7 bases and J by 8 bases, 11 bases remained unmatched. The germline CDR1 and CDR2 sequences are LNHDA and SQIVND (reference sequence). CDR3 length: 15 amino acids. CDR3 in amino acids: CASTPGGGQGAGYTF. For the CDR3, the DNA is TGTGCCAGTACCCCAGGCGGGGGACAGGGGGCCGGCTACACCTTC.

This clonotype was detected many times. The chain employs TRBV7-2 and TRBJ1-6, with TRBD1 as a possible D gene (6 bases). CDR1 is SGHTA, CDR2 FQGNSA, per germline. Trimming shortened V by 4 bases and J by 7 bases, and 14 bases separated the two germline ends. The CDR3 is 15 amino acids. The CDR3 sequence is CASSSLGHLNSPLHF. CDR3 nucleotides: TGTGCCAGCAGCTCCCTGGGACACCTAAATTCACCCCTCCACTTT.

CDR3 region: CASSFGRTSQPQHF. The CDR3 coding sequence is TGTGCCAGCAGTTTTGGACGGACCTCGCAGCCCCAGCATTTT. This chain connects TRBV7-8 to TRBJ1-5; D is undetermined. The CDR3 runs to 14 residues. CDR1 is SGHVS and CDR2 is FQNEAQ in the germline V gene. Trimming left V 6 bases short and J 7 bases short, with 16 bases between.

There are a few counts of this clonotype. The rearrangement uses TRBV11-3 and TRBJ1-3; D is possibly TRBD1 (5 bases). CDR1 is SGHNT and CDR2 is YENEEA in the germline V gene. The CDR3 length is 17 residues. Deletions cut 3 bases from V and 0 bases from J, with 15 bases between. In nucleotides, the CDR3 is TGTGCCAGCAGCTTTGGCATGGGGCTCGGCTCTGGAAACACCATATATTTT. Its translation is CASSFGMGLGSGNTIYF.

This clonotype has just a few counts. This sequence joins TRBV9 and TRBJ2-3; D uncertain. Germline values: CDR1 SGDLS, CDR2 YYNGEE. This CDR3 comprises 12 residues. V was clipped by 0 bases and J by 5 bases, with 4 bases between them. The CDR3 loop is CASSVDIDTQYF. CDR3 in DNA: TGTGCCAGCAGCGTAGATATAGATACGCAGTATTTT. The whole variable domain, filled in from reference TRBV9 and TRBJ2-3, reads DSGVTQTPKHLITATGQRVTLRCSPRSGDLSVYWYQQSLDQGLQFLIQYYNGEERAKGNILERFSAQQFPDLHSELNLSSLELGDSALYFCASSVDIDTQYFGPGTRLTVL.